This record concerns one T cell receptor beta chain sequence. The PCR employed 60 Vbeta primers together with 13 Jbeta primers. Clones were read by immunoSEQ multiplex PCR, and TCRdb kept only the in-frame ones, dropping some. Of approximately 190,000 clones detected, about 90% appear once; the ten largest clones hold about 1.2%. The sample is drawn from a study of cytomegalovirus exposure and HLA in healthy donors. Sequencing was done on a sample of PBMCs. The sequence derives from a man aged 25-40 years in good health and CMV-seronegative.

The chain's CDR3 is CASRGRAGETQYF. CDR3 in DNA: TGCGCCAGCAGAGGCAGGGCTGGGGAGACCCAGTACTTC. The V and J genes are TRBV5-1 and TRBJ2-5; maybe TRBD1 (5 bases). The CDR3 runs to 13 residues. Trimming stripped 5 bases from V and 5 bases from J, with 13 bases between. CDR1 and CDR2 (germline): SGHRS, YFSETQ.